Sequencing of this TCR beta chain was carried out in a study of blood T cells in healthy people across ages. The germline V gene encodes CDR1 LGHNA and CDR2 YNFKEQ. The CDR3 spans 18 residues. V was clipped by 2 bases and J by 7 bases; unmatched bases: 13. Primed by a sample-barcoded 5' primer and a J-beta primer mix, a second PCR proceeded for about 7 to 11 cycles. MiXCR, applied by TCRdb to the 5' RACE reads, yields one record per CDR3 protein. The data hold around 1,500,000 distinct CDR3 sequences, with 25% to 30% observed a single time. There are a few counts of this clonotype. The chain has TRBV4-2 and TRBJ2-1; 11 nucleotides align to TRBD2. The source of this sequence is a woman aged 25-40 years in good health. Sequencing used blood. The CDR3 coding sequence is TGTGCCAGCAGCCAACGAATGAATAAGGTAGCGGGGGGGAATGAGCAGTTCTTC. Its protein is CASSQRMNKVAGGNEQFF.